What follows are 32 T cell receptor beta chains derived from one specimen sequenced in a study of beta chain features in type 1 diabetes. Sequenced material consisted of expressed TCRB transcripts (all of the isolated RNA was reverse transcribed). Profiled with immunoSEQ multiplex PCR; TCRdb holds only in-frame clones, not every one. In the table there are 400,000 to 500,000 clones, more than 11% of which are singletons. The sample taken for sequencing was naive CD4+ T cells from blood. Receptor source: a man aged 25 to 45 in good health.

CDR3 nucleotides: TGTGCAAGTCGCTACGGACAGGTCCCCTACGAGCAGTACGTC. It specifies CASRYGQVPYEQYV. V is TRBV12-2 and J is TRBJ2-7; TRBD1, the D gene given by the table, was not confirmed from the DNA. TRBV12-2 is noted as a pseudogene. This CDR3 comprises 14 residues.

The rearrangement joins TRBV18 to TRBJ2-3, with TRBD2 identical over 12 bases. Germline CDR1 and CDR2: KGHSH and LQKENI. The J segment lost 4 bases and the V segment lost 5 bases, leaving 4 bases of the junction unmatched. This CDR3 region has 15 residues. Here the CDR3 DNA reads TGTGCCAGCTCAGCGGGACTAGCGGGCGCAGATACGCAGTATTTT. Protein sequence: CASSAGLAGADTQYF. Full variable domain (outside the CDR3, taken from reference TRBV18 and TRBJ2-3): NAGVMQNPRHLVRRRGQEARLRCSPMKGHSHVYWYRQLPEEGLKFMVYLQKENIIDESGMPKERFSAEFPKEGPSILRIQQVVRGDSAAYFCASSAGLAGADTQYFGPGTRLTVL.

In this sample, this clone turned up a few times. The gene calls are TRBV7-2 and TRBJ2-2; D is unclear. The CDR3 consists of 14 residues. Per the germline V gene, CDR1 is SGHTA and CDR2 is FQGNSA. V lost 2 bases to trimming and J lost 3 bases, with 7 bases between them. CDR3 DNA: TGTGCCAGCAGCTTAAGTGGGTACACCGGGGAGCTGTTTTTT. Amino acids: CASSLSGYTGELFF.

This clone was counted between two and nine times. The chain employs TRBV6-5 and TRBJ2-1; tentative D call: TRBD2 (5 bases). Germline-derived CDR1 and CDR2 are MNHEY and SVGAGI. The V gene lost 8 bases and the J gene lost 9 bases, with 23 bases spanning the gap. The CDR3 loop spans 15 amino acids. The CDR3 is CASCPLFPSTAEQFF. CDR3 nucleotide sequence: TGTGCCAGCTGTCCGCTATTCCCTAGCACCGCTGAGCAGTTCTTC.

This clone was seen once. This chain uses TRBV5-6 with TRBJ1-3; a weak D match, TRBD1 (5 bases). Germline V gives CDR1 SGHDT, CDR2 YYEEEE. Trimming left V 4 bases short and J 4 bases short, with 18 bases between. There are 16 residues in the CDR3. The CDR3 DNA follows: TGTGCCAGCAGCCCCACCGGGGGTCCAAGAGGAAACACCATATATTTT. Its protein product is CASSPTGGPRGNTIYF.

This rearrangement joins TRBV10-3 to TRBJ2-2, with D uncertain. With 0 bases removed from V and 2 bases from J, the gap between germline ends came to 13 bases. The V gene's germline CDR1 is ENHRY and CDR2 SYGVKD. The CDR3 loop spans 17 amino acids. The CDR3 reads CAISESRFAVNTGELFF. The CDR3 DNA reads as TGTGCCATCAGTGAGTCCCGCTTTGCGGTAAACACCGGGGAGCTGTTTTTT.

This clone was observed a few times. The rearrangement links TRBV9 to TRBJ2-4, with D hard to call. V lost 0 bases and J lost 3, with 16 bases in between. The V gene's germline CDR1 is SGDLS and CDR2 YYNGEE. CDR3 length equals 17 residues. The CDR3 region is CASSVASMWGGKNIQYF. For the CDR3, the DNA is TGTGCCAGCAGCGTAGCATCGATGTGGGGTGGCAAAAACATTCAGTACTTC. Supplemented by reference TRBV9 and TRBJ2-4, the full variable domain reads DSGVTQTPKHLITATGQRVTLRCSPRSGDLSVYWYQQSLDQGLQFLIQYYNGEERAKGNILERFSAQQFPDLHSELNLSSLELGDSALYFCASSVASMWGGKNIQYFGAGTRLSVL.

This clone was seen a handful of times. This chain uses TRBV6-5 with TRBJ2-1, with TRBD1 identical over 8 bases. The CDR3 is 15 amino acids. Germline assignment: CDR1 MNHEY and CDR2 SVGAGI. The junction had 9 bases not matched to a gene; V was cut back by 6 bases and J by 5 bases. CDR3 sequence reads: CASRVTGVYHNEQFF. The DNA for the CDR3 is TGTGCCAGCAGGGTGACAGGGGTCTACCACAATGAGCAGTTCTTC.

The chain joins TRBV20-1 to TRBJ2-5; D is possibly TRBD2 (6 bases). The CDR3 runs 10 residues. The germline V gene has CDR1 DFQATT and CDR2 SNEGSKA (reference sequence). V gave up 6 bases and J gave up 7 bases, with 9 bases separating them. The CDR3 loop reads CSALTRTQYF. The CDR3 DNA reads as TGCAGTGCCCTGACTAGGACCCAGTACTTC.

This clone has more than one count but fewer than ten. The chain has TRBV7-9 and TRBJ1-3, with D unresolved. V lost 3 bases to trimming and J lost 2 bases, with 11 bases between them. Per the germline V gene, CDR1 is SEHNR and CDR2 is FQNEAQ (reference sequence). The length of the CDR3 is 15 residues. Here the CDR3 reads CASSFVSAAGNTIYF. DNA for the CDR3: TGTGCCAGCAGCTTTGTCTCAGCAGCTGGAAACACCATATATTTT.

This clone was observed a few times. The DNA for the CDR3 is TGTGCCAGCAGCCAGGGGCTACGCAATCAGCCCCAGCATTTT. Its protein is CASSQGLRNQPQHF. This sequence joins TRBV7-2 and TRBJ1-5, with D possibly TRBD1 on 6 matching bases. CDR3 length: 14 amino acids. Between the trimmed V and J ends, which lost 5 bases and 2 bases, there was a span of 10 bases. From germline, CDR1 is SGHTA and CDR2 FQGNSA.

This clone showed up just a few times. CDR3 sequence: CASKSGTAKETQYF. The CDR3 nucleotides are TGCGCCAGCAAATCCGGGACAGCGAAAGAGACCCAGTACTTC. V and J are TRBV5-1 and TRBJ2-5; 7 nucleotides agree with TRBD1. From germline, CDR1 is SGHRS and CDR2 YFSETQ. V was pared by 6 bases and J by 3 bases, with 8 bases of the junction left unmatched. There are 14 residues in the CDR3.

For the CDR3, the DNA is TGTGCCTGGAGTGGACAGATTGAGCAGTTCTTC. Amino acids: CAWSGQIEQFF. J is TRBJ2-1 and V is TRBV30; tentatively, D is TRBD1 (5 bases). Per germline, CDR1 GTSNPN and CDR2 SVGIG (reference sequence). CDR3 length equals 11 residues. V was cut by 1 base and J by 9 bases, with 7 bases left in between.

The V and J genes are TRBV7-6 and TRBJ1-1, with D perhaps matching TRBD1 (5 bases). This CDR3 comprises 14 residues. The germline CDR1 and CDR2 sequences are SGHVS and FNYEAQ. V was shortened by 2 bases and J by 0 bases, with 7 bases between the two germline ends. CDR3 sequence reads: CASSLTGVNTEAFF. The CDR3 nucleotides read TGTGCCAGCAGCTTAACGGGGGTGAACACTGAAGCTTTCTTT. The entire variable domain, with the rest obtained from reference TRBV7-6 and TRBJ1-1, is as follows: GAGVSQSPRYKVTKRGQDVALRCDPISGHVSLYWYRQALGQGPEFLTYFNYEAQQDKSGLPNDRFSAERPEGSISTLTIQRTEQRDSAMYRCASSLTGVNTEAFFGQGTRLTVV.

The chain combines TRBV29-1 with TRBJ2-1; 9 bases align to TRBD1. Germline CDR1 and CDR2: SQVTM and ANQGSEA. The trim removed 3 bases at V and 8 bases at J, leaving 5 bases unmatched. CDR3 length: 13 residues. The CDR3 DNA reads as TGCAGCGTTGAGGGCGACAGGGGGTATGAGCAGTTCTTC. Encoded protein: CSVEGDRGYEQFF.

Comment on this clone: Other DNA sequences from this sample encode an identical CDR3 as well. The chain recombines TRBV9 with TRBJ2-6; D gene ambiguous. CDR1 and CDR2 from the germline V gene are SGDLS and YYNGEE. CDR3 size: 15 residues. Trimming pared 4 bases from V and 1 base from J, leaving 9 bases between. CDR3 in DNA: TGTGCCAGCAGCCTGACCGCGTCTGGGGCCAACGTCCTGACTTTC. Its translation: CASSLTASGANVLTF. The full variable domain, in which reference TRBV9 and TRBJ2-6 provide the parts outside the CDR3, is DSGVTQTPKHLITATGQRVTLRCSPRSGDLSVYWYQQSLDQGLQFLIQYYNGEERAKGNILERFSAQQFPDLHSELNLSSLELGDSALYFCASSLTASGANVLTFGAGSRLTVL.

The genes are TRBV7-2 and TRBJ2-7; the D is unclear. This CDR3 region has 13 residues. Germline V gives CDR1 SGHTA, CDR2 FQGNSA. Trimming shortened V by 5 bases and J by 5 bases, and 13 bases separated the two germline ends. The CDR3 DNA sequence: TGTGCCAGCAGCCTTAGACGGACGGACGAGCAGTACTTC. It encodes CASSLRRTDEQYF. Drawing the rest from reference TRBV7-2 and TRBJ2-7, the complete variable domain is GAGVSQSPSNKVTEKGKDVELRCDPISGHTALYWYRQSLGQGLEFLIYFQGNSAPDKSGLPSDRFSAERTGGSVSTLTIQRTQQEDSAVYLCASSLRRTDEQYFGPGTRLTVT.

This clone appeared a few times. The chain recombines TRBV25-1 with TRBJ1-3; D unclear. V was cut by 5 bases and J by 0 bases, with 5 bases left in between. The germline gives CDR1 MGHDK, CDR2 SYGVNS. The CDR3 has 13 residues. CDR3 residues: CASSRFSGNTIYF. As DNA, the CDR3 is TGTGCCAGCAGTAGGTTCTCTGGAAACACCATATATTTT.

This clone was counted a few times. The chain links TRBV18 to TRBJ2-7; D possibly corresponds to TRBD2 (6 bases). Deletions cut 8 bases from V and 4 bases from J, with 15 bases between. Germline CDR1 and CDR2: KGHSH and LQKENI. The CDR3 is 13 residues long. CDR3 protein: CASAGTGPYEQYF. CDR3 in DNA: TGTGCCAGCGCGGGGACGGGGCCTTACGAGCAGTACTTC.

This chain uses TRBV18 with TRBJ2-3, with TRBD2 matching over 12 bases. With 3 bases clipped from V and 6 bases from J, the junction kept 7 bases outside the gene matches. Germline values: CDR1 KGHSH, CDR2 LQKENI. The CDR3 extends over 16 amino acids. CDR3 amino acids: CASSPLSSGRADTQYF. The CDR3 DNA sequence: TGTGCCAGCTCACCCCTTTCTAGCGGGAGGGCCGATACGCAGTATTTT.

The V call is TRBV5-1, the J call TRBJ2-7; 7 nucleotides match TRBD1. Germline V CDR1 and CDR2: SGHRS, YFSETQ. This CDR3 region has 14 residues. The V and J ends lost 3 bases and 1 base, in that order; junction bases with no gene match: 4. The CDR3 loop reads CASSSGDSSYEQYV. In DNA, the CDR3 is TGCGCCAGCAGCTCTGGGGACAGTTCCTACGAGCAGTACGTC.

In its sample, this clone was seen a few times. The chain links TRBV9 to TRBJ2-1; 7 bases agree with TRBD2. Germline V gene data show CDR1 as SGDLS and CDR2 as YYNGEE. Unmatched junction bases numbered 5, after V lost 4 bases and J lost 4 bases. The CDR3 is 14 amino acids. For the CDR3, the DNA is TGTGCCAGCAGCCCGGGAGGAGGGTACAATGAGCAGTTCTTC. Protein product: CASSPGGGYNEQFF.

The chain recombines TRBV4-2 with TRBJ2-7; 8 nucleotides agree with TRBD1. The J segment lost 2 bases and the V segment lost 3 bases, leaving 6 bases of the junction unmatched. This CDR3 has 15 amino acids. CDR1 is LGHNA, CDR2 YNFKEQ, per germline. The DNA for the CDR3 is TGTGCCAGCAGCCATGGGGTGGACAGGGCCTACGAGCAGTACGTC. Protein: CASSHGVDRAYEQYV.

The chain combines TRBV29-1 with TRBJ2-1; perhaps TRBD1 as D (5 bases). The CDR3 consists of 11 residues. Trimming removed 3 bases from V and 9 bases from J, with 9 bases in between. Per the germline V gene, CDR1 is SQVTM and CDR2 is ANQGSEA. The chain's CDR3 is CSVDRASEQFF. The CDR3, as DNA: TGCAGCGTTGACAGGGCAAGTGAGCAGTTCTTC.

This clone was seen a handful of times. The CDR3 DNA follows: TGTGCCAGCAGCGTGGGGGCGTACCAAGAGACCCAGTACTTC. This codes for CASSVGAYQETQYF. The V gene is TRBV9, the J gene TRBJ2-5; D may be TRBD1 (6 bases). Trimming left V 2 bases short and J 0 bases short, with 8 bases between. There are 14 residues in the CDR3. The germline CDR1 and CDR2 sequences are SGDLS and YYNGEE. The whole variable domain, filled in from reference TRBV9 and TRBJ2-5, reads DSGVTQTPKHLITATGQRVTLRCSPRSGDLSVYWYQQSLDQGLQFLIQYYNGEERAKGNILERFSAQQFPDLHSELNLSSLELGDSALYFCASSVGAYQETQYFGPGTRLLVL.

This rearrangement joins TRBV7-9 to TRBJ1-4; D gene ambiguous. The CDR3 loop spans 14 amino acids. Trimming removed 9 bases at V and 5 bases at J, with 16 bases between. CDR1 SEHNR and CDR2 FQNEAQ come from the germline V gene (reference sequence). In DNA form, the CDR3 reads TGTGCCAGTAACAGACCTGGGTTGAATGAAAAACTGTTTTTT. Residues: CASNRPGLNEKLFF.

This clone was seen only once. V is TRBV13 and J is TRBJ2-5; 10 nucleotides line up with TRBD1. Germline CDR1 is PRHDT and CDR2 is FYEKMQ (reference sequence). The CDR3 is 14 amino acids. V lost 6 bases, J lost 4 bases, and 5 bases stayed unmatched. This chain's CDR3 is CASRRQGAGETQYF. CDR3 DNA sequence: TGTGCCAGCAGAAGACAGGGGGCCGGAGAGACCCAGTACTTC.

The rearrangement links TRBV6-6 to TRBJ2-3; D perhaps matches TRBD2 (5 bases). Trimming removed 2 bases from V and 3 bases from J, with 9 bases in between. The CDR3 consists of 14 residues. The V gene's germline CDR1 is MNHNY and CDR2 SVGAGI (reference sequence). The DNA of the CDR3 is TGTGCCAGCAGTTACGAGGGCCGGACAGATACGCAGTATTTT. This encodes CASSYEGRTDTQYF.

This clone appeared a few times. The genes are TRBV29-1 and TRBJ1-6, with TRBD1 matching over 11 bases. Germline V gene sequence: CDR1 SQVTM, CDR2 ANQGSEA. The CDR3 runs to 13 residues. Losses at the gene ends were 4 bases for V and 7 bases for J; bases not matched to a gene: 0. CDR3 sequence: CSVGDRGNSPLHF. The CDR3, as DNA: TGCAGCGTTGGGGACAGGGGGAATTCACCCCTCCACTTT.

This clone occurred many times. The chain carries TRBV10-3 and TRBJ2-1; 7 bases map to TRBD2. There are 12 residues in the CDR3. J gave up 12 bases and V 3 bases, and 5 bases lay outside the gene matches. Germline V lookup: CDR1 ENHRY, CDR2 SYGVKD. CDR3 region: CAISDRSSGQFF. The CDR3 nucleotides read TGTGCCATCAGTGACCGGTCTAGCGGGCAGTTCTTC.

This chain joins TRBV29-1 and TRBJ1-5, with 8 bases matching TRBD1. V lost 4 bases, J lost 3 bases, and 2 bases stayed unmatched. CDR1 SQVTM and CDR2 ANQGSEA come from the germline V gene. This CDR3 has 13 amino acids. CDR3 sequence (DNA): TGCAGCGTTGGACAGGGGTACAATCAGCCCCAGCATTTT. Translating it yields CSVGQGYNQPQHF.

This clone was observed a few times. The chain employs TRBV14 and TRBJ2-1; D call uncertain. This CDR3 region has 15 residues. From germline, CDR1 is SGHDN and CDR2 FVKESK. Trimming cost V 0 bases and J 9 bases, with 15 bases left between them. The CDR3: CASSQDLLGLGEQFF. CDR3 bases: TGTGCCAGCAGCCAAGATCTGTTGGGATTGGGTGAGCAGTTCTTC.